The clone carrying this T cell receptor (beta chain) was observed once. The sample is drawn from a study of blood T cell repertoires in COVID-19. In the study overall: The United States, Italy and Spain provided the acute and convalescent COVID-19 samples.

The V gene's germline CDR1 is SGHTA and CDR2 FQGNSA. The CDR3 covers 13 residues. Trimming stripped 0 bases from V and 17 bases from J, with 14 bases between. Recovered status in Cohort 3 required two negative PCRs, clearance, or symptom resolution. Assay used: immunoSEQ multiplex PCR; TCRdb lists only in-frame clones, some missing. In the table there are 170,000 or so clones, about 90% of which are singletons. Sequenced input: PBMCs or T cells enriched from blood (not recorded which). The V call is TRBV7-2, the J call TRBJ1-6; D remains ambiguous. This TCR was sampled from a woman aged 50 to 65 who had recovered from COVID-19. The CDR3 DNA sequence: TGTGCCAGCAGCTTAGCGGGGAGCCCCGGTGTCCACTTT. Protein product: CASSLAGSPGVHF.